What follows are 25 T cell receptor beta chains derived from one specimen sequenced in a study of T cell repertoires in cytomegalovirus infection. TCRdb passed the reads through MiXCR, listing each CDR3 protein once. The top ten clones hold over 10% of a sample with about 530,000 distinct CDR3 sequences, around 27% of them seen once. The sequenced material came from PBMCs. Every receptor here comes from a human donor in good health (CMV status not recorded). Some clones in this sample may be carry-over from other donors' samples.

The CDR3 loop reads CASRGQGSYGYTF. CDR3 DNA: TGTGCCAGTAGGGGACAGGGGTCCTATGGCTACACCTTC. V is TRBV19 and J is TRBJ1-2; 10 bases align to TRBD1. CDR1 and CDR2 from the germline V gene are LNHDA and SQIVND (reference sequence). The CDR3 sequence is 13 residues long. The trim removed 6 bases at V and 4 bases at J, leaving 2 bases unmatched.

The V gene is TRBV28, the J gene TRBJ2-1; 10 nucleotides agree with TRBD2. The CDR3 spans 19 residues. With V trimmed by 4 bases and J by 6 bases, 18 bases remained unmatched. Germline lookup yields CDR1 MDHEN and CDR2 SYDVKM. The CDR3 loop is CASSSPGGGLAGASNEQFF. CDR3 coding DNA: TGTGCCAGCAGTTCCCCAGGGGGCGGGCTAGCGGGAGCTTCCAATGAGCAGTTCTTC. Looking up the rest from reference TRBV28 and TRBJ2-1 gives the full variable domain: DVKVTQSSRYLVKRTGEKVFLECVQDMDHENMFWYRQDPGLGLRLIYFSYDVKMKEKGDIPEGYSVSREKKERFSLILESASTNQTSMYLCASSSPGGGLAGASNEQFFGPGTRLTVL.

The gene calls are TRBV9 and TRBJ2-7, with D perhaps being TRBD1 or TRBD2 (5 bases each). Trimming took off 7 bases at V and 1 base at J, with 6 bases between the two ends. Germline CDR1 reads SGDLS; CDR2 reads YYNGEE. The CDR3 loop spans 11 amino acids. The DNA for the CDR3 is TGTGCCAGCGGGGGTTCCTACGAGCAGTACGTC. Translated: CASGGSYEQYV.

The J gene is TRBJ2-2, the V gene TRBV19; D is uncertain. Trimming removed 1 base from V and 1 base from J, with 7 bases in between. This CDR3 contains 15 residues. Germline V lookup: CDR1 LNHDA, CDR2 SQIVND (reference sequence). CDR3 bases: TGTGCCAGTAGTATAGGACGTGTGAACACCGGGGAGCTGTTTTTT. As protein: CASSIGRVNTGELFF.

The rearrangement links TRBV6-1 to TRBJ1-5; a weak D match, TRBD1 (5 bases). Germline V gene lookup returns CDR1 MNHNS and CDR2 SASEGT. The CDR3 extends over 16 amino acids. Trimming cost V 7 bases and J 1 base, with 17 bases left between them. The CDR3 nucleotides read TGTGCCAGCACCAACGTTGGGGGGTTGAGCAATCAGCCCCAGCATTTT. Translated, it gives CASTNVGGLSNQPQHF.

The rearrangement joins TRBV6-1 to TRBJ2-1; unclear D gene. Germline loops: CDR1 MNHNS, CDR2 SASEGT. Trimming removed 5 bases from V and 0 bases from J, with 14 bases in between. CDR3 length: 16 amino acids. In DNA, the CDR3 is TGTGCCAGCAGTTTGAGCGAGGCAAGCTCCTACAATGAGCAGTTCTTC. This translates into CASSLSEASSYNEQFF.

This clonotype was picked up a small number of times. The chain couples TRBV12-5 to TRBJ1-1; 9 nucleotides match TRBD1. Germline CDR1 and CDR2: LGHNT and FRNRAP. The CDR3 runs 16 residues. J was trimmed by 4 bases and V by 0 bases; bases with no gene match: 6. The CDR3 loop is CASGLVPGQGSTEAFF. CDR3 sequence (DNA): TGTGCTAGTGGTTTGGTACCCGGACAGGGGTCCACTGAAGCTTTCTTT.

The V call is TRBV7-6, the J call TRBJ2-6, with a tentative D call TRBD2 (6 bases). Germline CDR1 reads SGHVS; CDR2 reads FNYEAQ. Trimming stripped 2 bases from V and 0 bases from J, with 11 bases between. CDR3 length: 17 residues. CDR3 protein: CASSLRRGNSGANVLTF. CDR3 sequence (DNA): TGTGCCAGCAGCTTAAGGCGGGGAAACTCTGGGGCCAACGTCCTGACTTTC.

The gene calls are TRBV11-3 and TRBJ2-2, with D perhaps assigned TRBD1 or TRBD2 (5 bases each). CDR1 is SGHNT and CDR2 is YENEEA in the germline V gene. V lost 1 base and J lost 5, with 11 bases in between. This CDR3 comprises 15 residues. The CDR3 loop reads CASSLAAWGTGELFF. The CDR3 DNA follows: TGTGCCAGCAGCTTAGCGGCCTGGGGGACCGGGGAGCTGTTTTTT. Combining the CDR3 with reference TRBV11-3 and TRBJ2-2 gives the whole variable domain EAGVVQSPRYKIIEKKQPVAFWCNPISGHNTLYWYLQNLGQGPELLIRYENEEAVDDSQLPKDRFSAERLKGVDSTLKIQPAELGDSAVYLCASSLAAWGTGELFFGEGSRLTVL.

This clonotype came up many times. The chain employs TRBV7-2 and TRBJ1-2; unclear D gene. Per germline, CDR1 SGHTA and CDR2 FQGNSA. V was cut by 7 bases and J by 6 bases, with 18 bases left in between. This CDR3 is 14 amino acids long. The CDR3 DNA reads TGTGCCAGCACCACGAGCGGAGCCTGGGATGGCTACACCTTC. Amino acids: CASTTSGAWDGYTF.

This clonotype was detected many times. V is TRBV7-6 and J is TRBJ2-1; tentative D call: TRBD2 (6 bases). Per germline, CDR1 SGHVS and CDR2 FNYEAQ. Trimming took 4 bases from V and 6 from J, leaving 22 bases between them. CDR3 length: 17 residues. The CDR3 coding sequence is TGTGCCAGCAGCTCTAGACGGGACTTGCGGGGAATCAATGAGCAGTTCTTC. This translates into CASSSRRDLRGINEQFF.

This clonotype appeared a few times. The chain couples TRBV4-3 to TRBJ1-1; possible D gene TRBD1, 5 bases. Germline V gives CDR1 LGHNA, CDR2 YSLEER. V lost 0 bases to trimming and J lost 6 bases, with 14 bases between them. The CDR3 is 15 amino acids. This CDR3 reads CASSQDRGGMAEAFF. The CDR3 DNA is TGCGCCAGCAGCCAAGATCGTGGGGGGATGGCTGAAGCTTTCTTT.

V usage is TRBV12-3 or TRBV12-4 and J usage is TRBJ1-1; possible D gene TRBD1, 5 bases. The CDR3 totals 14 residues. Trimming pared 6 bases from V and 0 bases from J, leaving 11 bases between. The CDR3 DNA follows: TGTGCCAGCAGGGGGGGGATTCTGAACACTGAAGCTTTCTTT. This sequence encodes CASRGGILNTEAFF.

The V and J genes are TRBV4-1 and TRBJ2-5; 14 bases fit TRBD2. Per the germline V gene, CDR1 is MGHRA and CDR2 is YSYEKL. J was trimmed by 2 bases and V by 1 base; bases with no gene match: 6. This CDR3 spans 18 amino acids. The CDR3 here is CASSQAPGLAGVQETQYF. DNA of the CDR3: TGCGCCAGCAGCCAAGCCCCGGGACTAGCGGGAGTACAAGAGACCCAGTACTTC.

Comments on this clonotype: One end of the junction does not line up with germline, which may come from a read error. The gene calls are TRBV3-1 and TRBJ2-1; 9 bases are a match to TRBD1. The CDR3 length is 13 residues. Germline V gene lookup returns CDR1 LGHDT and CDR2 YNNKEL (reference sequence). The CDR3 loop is CASSQDPGTGTHF. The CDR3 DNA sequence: TGTGCCAGCAGCCAAGATCCCGGGACAGGGACTCACTTC.

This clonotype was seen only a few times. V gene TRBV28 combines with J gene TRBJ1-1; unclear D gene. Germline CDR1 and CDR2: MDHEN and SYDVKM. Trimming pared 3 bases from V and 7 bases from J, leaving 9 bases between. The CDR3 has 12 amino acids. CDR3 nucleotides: TGTGCCAGCAGTTTGTCATTAGGTGAAGCTTTCTTT. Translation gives CASSLSLGEAFF.

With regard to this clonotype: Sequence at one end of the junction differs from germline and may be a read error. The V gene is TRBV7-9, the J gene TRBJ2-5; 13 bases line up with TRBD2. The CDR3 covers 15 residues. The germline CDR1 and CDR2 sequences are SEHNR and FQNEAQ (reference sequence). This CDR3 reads CASSPWTSGSETRYF. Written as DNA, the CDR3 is TGTGCCAGCAGCCCTTGGACTAGCGGGAGTGAGACCCGGTACTTC.

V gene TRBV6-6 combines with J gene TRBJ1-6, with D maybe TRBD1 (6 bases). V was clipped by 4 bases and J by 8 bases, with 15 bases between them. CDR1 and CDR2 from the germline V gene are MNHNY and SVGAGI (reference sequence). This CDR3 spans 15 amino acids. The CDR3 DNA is TGTGCCAGCAGTTCGCCTGGGGGCAGGTATTCACCCCTCCACTTT. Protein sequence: CASSSPGGRYSPLHF.

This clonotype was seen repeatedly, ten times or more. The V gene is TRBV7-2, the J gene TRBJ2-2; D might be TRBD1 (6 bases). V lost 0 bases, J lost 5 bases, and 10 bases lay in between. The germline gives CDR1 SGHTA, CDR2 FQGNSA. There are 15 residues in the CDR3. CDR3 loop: CASSLARGLTGELFF. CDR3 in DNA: TGTGCCAGCAGCTTAGCCAGGGGCTTAACCGGGGAGCTGTTTTTT.

The CDR3 sequence is CASSRREGRLGDTQYF. CDR3 nucleotides: TGCGCCAGCAGTCGACGGGAGGGCCGTCTGGGAGATACGCAGTATTTT. The chain is built from TRBV4-1 and TRBJ2-3, with 8 bases lining up with TRBD2. Trimming at V came to 6 bases and at J to 5 bases, leaving 13 bases not matched to a gene. Germline V gene sequence: CDR1 MGHRA, CDR2 YSYEKL. The CDR3 is 16 amino acids.

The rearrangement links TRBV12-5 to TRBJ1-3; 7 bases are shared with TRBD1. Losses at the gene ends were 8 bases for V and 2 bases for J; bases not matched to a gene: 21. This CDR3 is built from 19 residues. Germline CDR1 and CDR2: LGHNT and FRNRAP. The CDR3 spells CASKGDSSGSWSPGNTIYF. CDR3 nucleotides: TGTGCTAGTAAAGGGGACAGCAGTGGGTCATGGAGCCCTGGAAACACCATATATTTT.

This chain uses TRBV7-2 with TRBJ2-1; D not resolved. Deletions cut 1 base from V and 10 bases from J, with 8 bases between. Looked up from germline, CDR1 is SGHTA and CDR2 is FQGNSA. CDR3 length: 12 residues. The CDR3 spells CASSLDNWEQFF. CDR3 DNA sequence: TGTGCCAGCAGCTTAGATAACTGGGAGCAGTTCTTC.

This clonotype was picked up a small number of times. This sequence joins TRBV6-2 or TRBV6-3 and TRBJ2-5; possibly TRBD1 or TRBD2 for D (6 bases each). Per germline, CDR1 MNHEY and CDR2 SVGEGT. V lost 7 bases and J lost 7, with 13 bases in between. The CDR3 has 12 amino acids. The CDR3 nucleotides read TGTGCCAGCAAGACAGGAGGGGCGACCCAGTACTTC. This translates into CASKTGGATQYF.

The CDR3 DNA reads TGTGCCAGCAGCCACACGGACAGAACGTTCTTC. This gives the protein CASSHTDRTFF. The rearrangement joins TRBV7-8 to TRBJ2-1; tentative D call: TRBD1 (6 bases). Trimming took off 5 bases at V and 15 bases at J, with 14 bases between the two ends. The CDR3 covers 11 residues. CDR1 and CDR2 from the germline V gene are SGHVS and FQNEAQ.

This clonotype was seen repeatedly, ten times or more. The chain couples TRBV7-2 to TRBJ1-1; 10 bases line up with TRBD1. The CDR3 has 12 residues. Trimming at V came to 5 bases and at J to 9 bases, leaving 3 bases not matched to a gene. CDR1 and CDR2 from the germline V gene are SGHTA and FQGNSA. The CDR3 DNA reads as TGTGCCAGCAGCCAGGACAGGGGGAAAGCTTTCTTT. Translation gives CASSQDRGKAFF.